The 22 T cell receptor beta chains given below trace back to one sample, sequenced in a study of blood T cell repertoires in COVID-19. Sequencing was performed with immunoSEQ multiplex PCR; in TCRdb, only in-frame clones are kept and a portion is missing. The repertoire holds 310,000 or so clones, with roughly 87% as singletons. The source material was PBMCs or T cells enriched from blood (not recorded which). These receptors were taken from a young woman who had recovered from COVID-19.

This chain uses TRBV6-5 with TRBJ1-2, with TRBD1 as a possible D gene (6 bases). The V gene's germline CDR1 is MNHEY and CDR2 SVGAGI. The CDR3 length is 15 residues. V lost 1 base, J lost 7 bases, and 16 bases lay in between. Written as DNA, the CDR3 is TGTGCCAGCAGTTACTGGAATGGGGGCGAGGGTGGCTACACCTTC. It specifies CASSYWNGGEGGYTF.

V usage is TRBV27 and J usage is TRBJ1-1, with TRBD1 matching 7 bases. CDR1 MNHEY and CDR2 SMNVEV come from the germline V gene (reference sequence). J gave up 5 bases and V 6 bases, and 9 bases lay outside the gene matches. CDR3 length: 14 residues. CDR3 in amino acids: CASSLDRDRTEAFF. The CDR3 DNA reads TGTGCCAGCAGCCTCGACAGGGATCGGACTGAAGCTTTCTTT.

The rearrangement links TRBV6-2 or TRBV6-3 to TRBJ2-5; tentative D call: TRBD1 (5 bases). V lost 6 bases, J lost 4 bases, and 15 bases lay in between. CDR1 MNHEY and CDR2 SVGEGT come from the germline V gene. The CDR3 has 14 amino acids. CDR3 residues: CASSWPGSGETQYF. The CDR3 DNA reads TGTGCCAGCAGCTGGCCAGGGTCCGGAGAGACCCAGTACTTC.

This chain uses TRBV6-4 with TRBJ1-2, with a tentative D call TRBD1 (6 bases). The CDR3 runs 15 residues. CDR1 MRHNA and CDR2 SNTAGT come from the germline V gene. V lost 1 base to trimming and J lost 1 base, with 10 bases between them. The CDR3 sequence is CASSDYREHNYGYTF. For the CDR3, the DNA is TGTGCCAGCAGTGACTACAGGGAGCATAACTATGGCTACACCTTC.

The chain carries TRBV19 and TRBJ1-2, with D unresolved. V lost 7 bases and J 5 bases, leaving 20 bases between the germline ends. CDR1 is LNHDA and CDR2 is SQIVND in the germline V gene (reference sequence). The CDR3 is 15 residues long. CDR3 in amino acids: CASNDYRKSGYGYTF. Here the CDR3 DNA reads TGTGCCAGTAATGATTATAGGAAGAGCGGGTATGGCTACACCTTC.

This sequence joins TRBV7-7 and TRBJ2-7; the D gene is possibly TRBD1 (5 bases). V lost 1 base to trimming and J lost 2 bases, with 12 bases between them. Germline CDR1 SSHAT, CDR2 FNYEAQ (reference sequence). The CDR3 contains 15 residues. CDR3 coding DNA: TGTGCCAGCAGCTTAGGGGCAGGGAAGGCCTACGAGCAGTACTTC. It codes for CASSLGAGKAYEQYF. The whole variable domain, filled in from reference TRBV7-7 and TRBJ2-7, reads GAGVSQSPRYKVTKRGQDVTLRCDPISSHATLYWYQQALGQGPEFLTYFNYEAQPDKSGLPSDRFSAERPEGSISTLTIQRTEQRDSAMYRCASSLGAGKAYEQYFGPGTRLTVT.

The chain uses TRBV2 and TRBJ1-1; TRBD1 might be the D (5 bases). The V gene lost 0 bases and the J gene lost 2 bases, with 13 bases spanning the gap. The CDR3 spans 16 residues. Germline values: CDR1 SNHLY, CDR2 FYNNEI. CDR3 bases: TGTGCCAGCAGTGAAGCGCCGGACGGGGGAAACACTGAAGCTTTCTTT. Its translation is CASSEAPDGGNTEAFF.

This rearrangement joins TRBV5-8 to TRBJ1-4, with 8 bases matching TRBD1. CDR1 SGHTS and CDR2 YDEGEE come from the germline V gene. The trim removed 2 bases at V and 7 bases at J, leaving 4 bases unmatched. The CDR3 sequence is 14 residues long. The CDR3 spells CASSFPQGAEKLFF. The CDR3 DNA follows: TGTGCCAGCAGCTTTCCCCAGGGGGCTGAAAAACTGTTTTTT.

CDR3 bases: TGTGCCAGCAGTTTGGTGGCAACGTGGGGCGACAGGGAGAGCAATCAGCCCCAGCATTTT. Translated, it gives CASSLVATWGDRESNQPQHF. V usage is TRBV2 and J usage is TRBJ1-5; 7 bases are shared with TRBD1. The V gene's germline CDR1 is SNHLY and CDR2 FYNNEI. V trimming: 5 bases; J trimming: 1 base; junction bases outside the gene matches: 20. The CDR3 loop spans 20 amino acids.

The chain combines TRBV30 with TRBJ2-3; a possible D gene is TRBD2 (7 bases). This CDR3 spans 14 amino acids. The V gene lost 0 bases and the J gene lost 8 bases, with 15 bases spanning the gap. The germline gives CDR1 GTSNPN, CDR2 SVGIG (reference sequence). DNA for the CDR3: TGTGCCTGGAGTGTAAAGGGGGGGGGAGGTACGCAGTATTTT. It codes for CAWSVKGGGGTQYF.

This sequence joins TRBV7-3 and TRBJ2-1; TRBD2 matches 9 bases. The junction had 4 bases not matched to a gene; V was cut back by 4 bases and J by 3 bases. This CDR3 is 15 amino acids long. CDR1 and CDR2 from the germline V gene are SGHTA and FQGTGA. The CDR3 DNA reads TGTGCCAGCAGCTATAGCGGGAGAAACTACAATGAGCAGTTCTTC. Residues: CASSYSGRNYNEQFF.

CDR3 sequence reads: CASSLTVANYGYTF. CDR3 coding DNA: TGTGCCAGCAGTCTGACAGTAGCTAACTATGGCTACACCTTC. The V call is TRBV27, the J call TRBJ1-2; D may be TRBD1 (5 bases). This CDR3 has 14 amino acids. The germline V and J ends were trimmed by 5 bases and 0 bases, with 10 bases remaining between them. Germline V gene data show CDR1 as MNHEY and CDR2 as SMNVEV (reference sequence).

The CDR3 sequence: CASSPSAVLYHEQFF. The CDR3 nucleotides read TGTGCCAGCAGCCCCAGCGCCGTTCTCTATCATGAGCAGTTCTTC. This chain connects TRBV3-1 (or the pseudogene TRBV3-2) to TRBJ2-1, with D unclear. The CDR3 length is 15 residues. V was pared by 4 bases and J by 8 bases, with 18 bases between. Germline CDR1 LGHDT, CDR2 YNNKEL (reference sequence).

The CDR3 DNA sequence: TGTGCCAGCAGCGTTAGCGGGGGGGCCGGAGATACGCAGTATTTT. It specifies CASSVSGGAGDTQYF. The chain recombines TRBV7-2 with TRBJ2-3; TRBD2 matches 11 bases. CDR3 length equals 15 residues. Germline CDR1 SGHTA, CDR2 FQGNSA. The V gene end was trimmed by 5 bases and the J gene end by 5 bases; junction bases not matched to a gene: 6. Full variable domain (remainder filled in from reference TRBV7-2 and TRBJ2-3): GAGVSQSPSNKVTEKGKDVELRCDPISGHTALYWYRQSLGQGLEFLIYFQGNSAPDKSGLPSDRFSAERTGGSVSTLTIQRTQQEDSAVYLCASSVSGGAGDTQYFGPGTRLTVL.

The chain uses TRBV4-2 and TRBJ2-7, with 10 bases that match TRBD2. This CDR3 comprises 16 residues. CDR1 is LGHNA and CDR2 is YNFKEQ in the germline V gene. V lost 1 base, J lost 2 bases, and 5 bases stayed unmatched. CDR3 nucleotide sequence: TGTGCCAGCAGCCAAGGGGTTAGCGGGAGGACCTACGAGCAGTACTTC. Residues: CASSQGVSGRTYEQYF.

The chain employs TRBV11-3 and TRBJ1-1; D perhaps matches TRBD1 (6 bases). CDR1 is SGHNT and CDR2 is YENEEA in the germline V gene. V lost 5 bases to trimming and J lost 5 bases, with 15 bases between them. The CDR3 runs to 14 residues. The CDR3 loop is CASSLNTGQTEAFF. The CDR3 bases are TGTGCCAGCAGCCTAAATACAGGGCAAACTGAAGCTTTCTTT.

The chain has TRBV7-2 and TRBJ2-1; unclear D gene. Trimming shortened V by 3 bases and J by 8 bases, and 11 bases separated the two germline ends. This CDR3 has 13 amino acids. The germline gives CDR1 SGHTA, CDR2 FQGNSA. CDR3 amino acids: CASSFFVRDEQFF. DNA for the CDR3: TGTGCCAGCAGCTTCTTTGTTCGGGATGAGCAGTTCTTC.

The CDR3 coding sequence is TGTGCCAGCAGCCAACCTGGACAGGGCGTAAACTATGGCTACACCTTC. Translated, it gives CASSQPGQGVNYGYTF. This chain joins TRBV4-2 and TRBJ1-2, with 8 bases fitting TRBD1. The germline gives CDR1 LGHNA, CDR2 YNFKEQ. This CDR3 spans 16 amino acids. J lost 2 bases, V lost 2 bases, and 7 bases had no gene match.

This clone was detected once. This chain links TRBV30 with TRBJ1-1; tentative D call: TRBD1 (6 bases). This CDR3 region has 14 residues. Germline CDR1 reads GTSNPN; CDR2 reads SVGIG (reference sequence). Trimming took off 0 bases at V and 4 bases at J, with 12 bases between the two ends. CDR3 in amino acids: CAWSVPGQRTEAFF. The CDR3 nucleotides read TGTGCCTGGAGTGTACCCGGACAGCGCACTGAAGCTTTCTTT.

The chain recombines TRBV5-4 with TRBJ2-5, with 9 positions matching TRBD1. In germline, CDR1 is SGHNT, CDR2 YYREEE (reference sequence). V lost 2 bases to trimming and J lost 1 base; unmatched junction nucleotides: 0. The CDR3 spans 14 residues. CDR3 loop: CASSLQGAQETQYF. CDR3 in DNA: TGTGCCAGCAGCTTACAGGGGGCCCAAGAGACCCAGTACTTC.

This clone has just one count. The chain has TRBV5-1 and TRBJ1-1; tentatively, D is TRBD1 (5 bases). There are 16 residues in the CDR3. Germline lookup yields CDR1 SGHRS and CDR2 YFSETQ. V was cut by 4 bases and J by 11 bases, with 27 bases left in between. CDR3 DNA: TGCGCCAGCAGCCCGGGGGAAGGATGGTATGGAGGTGAGGCTTTCTTT. It encodes CASSPGEGWYGGEAFF.

The V gene is TRBV7-9, the J gene TRBJ2-1; weak D call: TRBD2 (6 bases). CDR1 and CDR2 (germline): SEHNR, FQNEAQ (reference sequence). This CDR3 spans 17 amino acids. V gave up 1 base and J gave up 4 bases, with 17 bases separating them. Here the CDR3 DNA reads TGTGCCAGCAGCTTAGGGAGGGAGCGGGTTGGATACAATGAGCAGTTCTTC. This gives the protein CASSLGRERVGYNEQFF.